Listed below are T cell receptor beta chains from one sample, sequenced in a study of persistence of HIV-infected CD4 T cells. TCRdb's table, derived via immunoSEQ multiplex PCR, lists solely in-frame clones and lacks some. Among approximately 30,000 clones, roughly 78% were seen once, and the ten largest hold approximately 4.6%. What these receptors recognize is not known. The input for sequencing was CD4+ T cells sorted from PBMCs after roughly 19-hour stimulation, taken from a patient who received antiretroviral therapy. The receptor set was obtained from an adult man with HIV who was CMV-seropositive. Each CDR3 is given with its conserved first and last residue. A D gene is named only where the DNA matches it firmly. Clone size is stated in some rows and not others, as once, few, many or a class when expanded.

D	size	V	J	length	CDR3	DNA
-	-	TRBV6-4	TRBJ1-5	15	CASSDEDISNQPQHF	TGTGCCAGCAGTGACGAGGACATTAGCAATCAGCCCCAGCATTTT
-	-	TRBV5-4	TRBJ2-1	16	CASSGGSGRSYNEQFF	TGTGCCAGCAGCGGGGGGAGCGGCCGCTCCTACAATGAGCAGTTCTTC
TRBD2	-	TRBV4-1	TRBJ2-1	16	CASSHQLAGTYNEQFF	TGCGCCAGCAGCCACCAGCTAGCGGGTACCTACAATGAGCAGTTCTTC
TRBD1	-	TRBV16	TRBJ1-2	16	CASSQTRTGGNYGYTF	TGTGCCAGCAGCCAGACCCGGACAGGGGGCAACTATGGCTACACCTTC
-	-	TRBV3-1/TRBV3-2	TRBJ2-2	13	CASFRSGTGELFF	TGTGCCAGCTTCAGGTCGGGTACCGGGGAGCTGTTTTTT
-	-	TRBV4-2	TRBJ1-3	14	CASSQDASGNTIYF	TGTGCCAGCAGCCAAGATGCTTCTGGAAACACCATATATTTT
TRBD1	-	TRBV19	TRBJ1-5	13	CASSNTGVQPQHF	TGTGCCAGTAGCAACACAGGGGTTCAGCCCCAGCATTTT
TRBD1	-	TRBV5-8	TRBJ1-2	16	CASSPFGTGLDYGYTF	TGTGCCAGCAGCCCATTCGGGACAGGGCTCGACTATGGCTACACCTTC
-	-	TRBV19	TRBJ1-4	12	CASSKPNEKLFF	TGTGCCAGTAGTAAACCTAATGAAAAACTGTTTTTT
TRBD2	-	TRBV10-3	TRBJ2-3	14	CATKTSAYTDTQYF	TGTGCCACCAAGACTAGCGCGTACACAGATACGCAGTATTTT
TRBD2	-	TRBV6-5	TRBJ2-1	16	CASSFGLAGGENEQFF	TGTGCCAGCAGTTTCGGACTAGCGGGGGGGGAAAATGAGCAGTTCTTC
TRBD1	-	TRBV7-9	TRBJ1-1	15	CASSYHGTENTEAFF	TGTGCCAGCAGCTATCATGGGACAGAGAACACTGAAGCTTTCTTT
TRBD2	-	TRBV28	TRBJ2-3	16	CASSFPGLAGTDTQYF	TGTGCCAGCAGTTTTCCGGGACTAGCGGGCACAGATACGCAGTATTTT
-	-	TRBV19	TRBJ2-3	14	CASRRLEGTDTQYF	TGTGCCAGTAGGCGTTTGGAGGGCACAGATACGCAGTATTTT
-	-	TRBV21-1	TRBJ1-2	14	CATAHREHNYGYTF	TGTGCCACCGCGCACAGGGAACATAACTATGGCTACACCTTC
TRBD1	-	TRBV18	TRBJ2-7	15	CASSPGQGASDEQYF	TGTGCCAGCTCACCCGGACAGGGGGCTTCGGACGAGCAGTACTTC
-	-	TRBV2	TRBJ2-7	15	CASSVNRGGSYEQYF	TGTGCCAGCAGTGTCAACAGGGGGGGTTCCTACGAGCAGTACTTC
TRBD2	-	TRBV5-6	TRBJ2-6	18	CASSLLRGGRSGANVLTF	TGTGCCAGCAGCTTGTTACGGGGGGGCCGTAGTGGGGCCAACGTCCTGACTTTC
TRBD1	-	TRBV19	TRBJ2-7	15	CASSIRGTGGDEQYF	TGTGCCAGTAGTATACGTGGGACAGGGGGCGACGAGCAGTACTTC
-	once	TRBV4-2	TRBJ2-2	17	CASSQAPRGKNTGELFF	TGTGCCAGCAGCCAAGCCCCGAGGGGGAAGAACACCGGGGAGCTGTTTTTT
-	-	TRBV5-1	TRBJ2-7	12	CASSLTGYEQYF	TGCGCCAGCAGCTTGACGGGATACGAGCAGTACTTC
-	-	TRBV20-1	TRBJ2-7	12	CSASGDVYEQYF	TGCAGTGCTAGTGGGGACGTCTACGAGCAGTACTTC
TRBD2	-	TRBV11-3	TRBJ2-1	14	CASSSGLAVNEQFF	TGTGCCAGCAGCTCGGGACTAGCGGTCAATGAGCAGTTCTTC
-	-	TRBV6-5	TRBJ1-1	12	CASSQGPTEAFF	TGTGCCAGCAGTCAGGGACCCACTGAAGCTTTCTTT
-	-	TRBV2	TRBJ1-6	13	CASMVEGESPLHF	TGTGCCAGCATGGTGGAGGGGGAATCACCCCTCCACTTT
-	-	TRBV12-5	TRBJ2-6	20	CASGFPVEQGGVSGANVLTF	TGTGCTAGTGGTTTCCCAGTAGAACAGGGGGGGGTCTCTGGGGCCAACGTCCTGACTTTC
-	-	TRBV5-4	TRBJ2-6	18	CASSKTLTIGFGANVLTF	TGTGCCAGCAGCAAGACCCTGACCATAGGTTTTGGGGCCAACGTCCTGACTTTC
TRBD1	-	TRBV19	TRBJ1-2	16	CASTYFQGEGGYGYTF	TGTGCCAGTACCTACTTTCAGGGGGAAGGGGGCTATGGCTACACCTTC
-	-	TRBV28	TRBJ2-2	15	CASPSGTKLTGELFF	TGTGCCAGTCCCTCCGGGACAAAACTCACCGGGGAGCTGTTTTTT
-	-	TRBV6-1	TRBJ1-3	15	CASSLSKVVGNTIYF	TGTGCCAGCAGTTTATCGAAGGTAGTAGGAAACACCATATATTTT
TRBD1	-	TRBV5-6	TRBJ1-2	16	CASSLGQGNYNYGYTF	TGTGCCAGCAGCCTTGGACAGGGCAATTATAACTATGGCTACACCTTC
TRBD2	-	TRBV4-2	TRBJ2-7	16	CASSQVTSGETYEQYF	TGTGCCAGCAGCCAAGTTACTAGCGGGGAAACCTACGAGCAGTACTTC
TRBD1	-	TRBV15	TRBJ2-7	15	CATSRSAGTGNQQYF	TGTGCCACCAGCAGATCCGCCGGGACAGGGAATCAGCAGTACTTC
-	-	TRBV19	TRBJ1-1	13	CASSLFRYTEAFF	TGTGCCAGTAGCCTATTCAGGTACACTGAAGCTTTCTTT
-	-	TRBV7-3	TRBJ2-1	15	CASSSGGSVYNEQFF	TGTGCCAGCAGCTCGGGGGGCAGTGTCTACAATGAGCAGTTCTTC
-	once	TRBV28	TRBJ2-7	15	CASSYRQLMSYEQYF	TGTGCCAGCAGCTATAGACAGCTTATGTCCTACGAGCAGTACTTC
-	-	TRBV5-1	TRBJ2-3	16	CASSATGRGGADTQYF	TGCGCCAGCAGCGCAACGGGCCGGGGCGGCGCAGATACGCAGTATTTT
TRBD1	-	TRBV3-1/TRBV3-2	TRBJ1-1	13	CASSPTGTTEAFF	TGTGCCAGCAGCCCGACAGGGACCACTGAAGCTTTCTTT
-	-	TRBV2	TRBJ1-4	15	CASSEAQGVGEKLFF	TGTGCCAGCAGTGAAGCTCAGGGTGTAGGGGAAAAACTGTTTTTT
-	-	TRBV10-2	TRBJ2-4	16	CASTGILSLAKNIQYF	TGCGCCAGCACAGGGATTTTGTCTCTAGCCAAAAACATTCAGTACTTC
-	medium-sized	TRBV7-2	TRBJ2-3	17	CASSSLAGGWGTDTQYF	TGTGCCAGCAGCTCCCTTGCGGGCGGGTGGGGAACAGATACGCAGTATTTT
-	-	TRBV5-4	TRBJ1-2	14	CASSSAAGAEGYTF	TGTGCCAGCAGCTCCGCTGCGGGGGCTGAGGGCTACACCTTC
-	once	TRBV9	TRBJ1-6	16	CASSVDAGVDNSPLHF	TGTGCCAGCAGCGTAGACGCTGGGGTGGACAATTCACCCCTCCACTTT
-	-	TRBV30	TRBJ1-2	15	CAWSVQTRHNYGYTF	TGTGCCTGGAGTGTACAAACTCGTCATAACTATGGCTACACCTTC
TRBD2	-	TRBV5-1	TRBJ2-7	15	CASSSTSGRIYEQYF	TGCGCCAGCAGTAGCACTAGCGGTCGAATCTACGAGCAGTACTTC
-	-	TRBV5-1	TRBJ1-1	14	CASSPRAMNTEAFF	TGCGCCAGCAGCCCCAGGGCTATGAACACTGAAGCTTTCTTT
-	-	TRBV15	TRBJ2-7	14	CATSREVAAYEQYF	TGTGCCACCAGCAGAGAAGTGGCAGCCTACGAGCAGTACTTC
-	-	TRBV5-8	TRBJ1-3	13	CASRVKSGNTIYF	TGTGCCAGCAGGGTCAAGTCTGGAAACACCATATATTTT
TRBD2	-	TRBV9	TRBJ2-1	16	CASSALGTSGYNEQFF	TGTGCCAGCAGCGCGTTAGGGACTAGCGGGTACAATGAGCAGTTCTTC
TRBD2	-	TRBV20-1	TRBJ2-2	13	CSASGGGAGELFF	TGCAGTGCTAGTGGCGGGGGGGCCGGGGAGCTGTTTTTT
-	-	TRBV3-1/TRBV3-2	TRBJ2-1	15	CASSQEPGAYNEQFF	TGTGCCAGCAGCCAAGAGCCAGGGGCCTACAATGAGCAGTTCTTC
TRBD2	-	TRBV6-5	TRBJ2-2	14	CATSGGASTGELFF	TGTGCCACTAGCGGGGGGGCCAGCACCGGGGAGCTGTTTTTT
-	-	TRBV7-2	TRBJ2-7	15	CASSLRPGEAYEQYF	TGTGCCAGCAGCTTAAGGCCAGGGGAAGCCTACGAGCAGTACTTC